This entry lists 18 T cell receptor beta chains sequenced from one sample in a study of T cell responses to AZD1222 COVID-19 vaccine. Generated by immunoSEQ multiplex PCR, the TCRdb table keeps only in-frame clones and is missing some. This sample has 100,000 to 150,000 clones, with roughly 87% found just once. The sample was peripheral blood, taken on day 0 of AZD1222 vaccination. The receptors come from an adult in good health.

This chain's CDR3 is CASSRQLGLLGEQYF. CDR3 nucleotide sequence: TGTGCCAGCAGCAGACAGTTGGGTCTCTTGGGCGAGCAGTACTTC. V and J are TRBV7-9 and TRBJ2-7; weak D call: TRBD1 (5 bases). V was cut by 5 bases and J by 6 bases, with 20 bases left in between. Per germline, CDR1 SEHNR and CDR2 FQNEAQ (reference sequence). This CDR3 has 15 residues.

The count of this clone is one. The chain combines TRBV28 with TRBJ1-2; D call uncertain. CDR3 length equals 15 residues. Trimming removed 2 bases from V and 7 bases from J, with 17 bases in between. The germline V gene has CDR1 MDHEN and CDR2 SYDVKM. Here the CDR3 DNA reads TGTGCCAGCAGTTTAGTCCTAACACGCGGCGGTGGCTACACCTTC. This sequence encodes CASSLVLTRGGGYTF.

In this sample, this clone turned up once. The V and J genes are TRBV9 and TRBJ2-7; no reliable D call. Per the germline V gene, CDR1 is SGDLS and CDR2 is YYNGEE. This CDR3 has 13 amino acids. Trimming cost V 0 bases and J 6 bases, with 10 bases left between them. The CDR3 DNA is TGTGCCAGCAGCGTAGAATGGGTAGGCGAGCAGTACTTC. Translated, it gives CASSVEWVGEQYF.

The rearrangement uses TRBV5-1 and TRBJ1-6, with 10 bases identical to TRBD1. Per the germline V gene, CDR1 is SGHRS and CDR2 is YFSETQ. V lost 3 bases, J lost 9 bases, and 3 bases stayed unmatched. The CDR3 length is 14 residues. The CDR3 region is CASSSGQGTSPLHF. The CDR3 DNA is TGCGCCAGCAGCTCGGGACAGGGGACTTCACCCCTCCACTTT.

V and J are TRBV25-1 and TRBJ1-6; D is perhaps TRBD1 (5 bases). The germline V gene encodes CDR1 MGHDK and CDR2 SYGVNS. Trimming shortened V by 6 bases and J by 4 bases, and 10 bases separated the two germline ends. The CDR3 is 14 amino acids. The chain's CDR3 is CASSQTVYNSPLHF. CDR3 coding DNA: TGTGCCAGCAGCCAGACAGTGTATAATTCACCCCTCCACTTT.

This clone was observed a handful of times. The DNA is left out, because the CDR3 cannot be placed on it with certainty; the CDR3 is given as TCRdb lists it. Other nucleotide sequences from this sample produce the same CDR3. This chain links TRBV6-2 or TRBV6-3 with TRBJ1-5. From its first to its last residue, the CDR3 has 14 amino acids. CDR1 is MNHEY, CDR2 SVGEGT, per germline. The CDR3 reads CASSSGQGNQPQHF.

V usage is TRBV3-1 (or the pseudogene TRBV3-2) and J usage is TRBJ1-3; D unclear. The CDR3 extends over 15 amino acids. The V gene lost 2 bases and the J gene lost 2 bases, with 10 bases spanning the gap. Germline CDR1 LGHDT, CDR2 YNNKEL (reference sequence). CDR3 sequence reads: CASSQSPRTGNTIYF. The CDR3 DNA reads as TGTGCCAGCAGCCAATCCCCCCGGACTGGAAACACCATATATTTT.

This sequence joins TRBV6-2 or TRBV6-3 and TRBJ1-5; 7 nucleotides align to TRBD1. V gave up 6 bases and J gave up 3 bases; unmatched junction bases: 5. This CDR3 comprises 14 residues. Germline V gives CDR1 MNHEY, CDR2 SVGEGT. In DNA, the CDR3 is TGTGCCAGCAGCAAGGACAGGAACAATCAGCCCCAGCATTTT. This codes for CASSKDRNNQPQHF.

The gene calls are TRBV5-1 and TRBJ2-7, with D possibly TRBD1 on 6 matching bases. Germline V gene lookup returns CDR1 SGHRS and CDR2 YFSETQ. CDR3 length: 16 residues. The germline V and J ends were trimmed by 4 bases and 0 bases, with 17 bases remaining between them. DNA of the CDR3: TGCGCCAGCAGCCTTCCTAAACAGGGAAACTCCTACGAGCAGTACTTC. It codes for CASSLPKQGNSYEQYF.

The chain joins TRBV7-3 to TRBJ1-2, with D unclear. The V gene's germline CDR1 is SGHTA and CDR2 FQGTGA. Trimming cost V 3 bases and J 4 bases, with 9 bases left between them. The CDR3 sequence is 13 residues long. CDR3 bases: TGTGCCAGCAGCTTTGCGGCGGGCTATGGCTACACCTTC. It is translated as CASSFAAGYGYTF. Complete variable domain (other parts from reference TRBV7-3 and TRBJ1-2): GAGVSQTPSNKVTEKGKYVELRCDPISGHTALYWYRQSLGQGPEFLIYFQGTGAADDSGLPNDRFFAVRPEGSVSTLKIQRTERGDSAVYLCASSFAAGYGYTFGSGTRLTVV.

The rearrangement uses TRBV7-3 and TRBJ2-2, with 9 bases aligning to TRBD2. The CDR3 is 16 amino acids. The junction had 12 bases not matched to a gene; V was cut back by 5 bases and J by 8 bases. Per the germline V gene, CDR1 is SGHTA and CDR2 is FQGTGA. CDR3 nucleotide sequence: TGTGCCAGCAGCCCCCTGGGACTAGCCGGTCGTGGGGAGCTGTTTTTT. Translated, it gives CASSPLGLAGRGELFF.

V and J are TRBV7-2 and TRBJ2-7; D gene uncertain. V gave up 5 bases and J gave up 5 bases, with 25 bases separating them. The germline V gene encodes CDR1 SGHTA and CDR2 FQGNSA. CDR3 size: 17 residues. CDR3 region: CASSRRRSPMKGHEQYF. The CDR3 DNA reads TGTGCCAGCAGCAGGCGTCGCTCCCCTATGAAGGGCCACGAGCAGTACTTC. The full variable domain, rest sourced from reference TRBV7-2 and TRBJ2-7, is GAGVSQSPSNKVTEKGKDVELRCDPISGHTALYWYRQSLGQGLEFLIYFQGNSAPDKSGLPSDRFSAERTGGSVSTLTIQRTQQEDSAVYLCASSRRRSPMKGHEQYFGPGTRLTVT.

The chain recombines TRBV5-1 with TRBJ2-5; 8 bases line up with TRBD2. CDR3 size: 13 residues. Trimming at V came to 2 bases and at J to 5 bases, leaving 2 bases not matched to a gene. Germline V gives CDR1 SGHRS, CDR2 YFSETQ. The CDR3 protein is CASSFGGAETQYF. The CDR3 region has the DNA TGCGCCAGCAGCTTCGGGGGGGCGGAGACCCAGTACTTC.

This clone was recorded only once. The chain uses TRBV30 and TRBJ1-2; D is undetermined. The CDR3 spans 11 residues. The ends were cut back, 3 bases at V and 6 bases at J, with 8 bases in the middle. Germline V gene data show CDR1 as GTSNPN and CDR2 as SVGIG (reference sequence). The CDR3 here is CAWSAGNGYTF. The DNA for the CDR3 is TGTGCCTGGAGCGCCGGGAATGGCTACACCTTC.

The chain couples TRBV6-6 to TRBJ2-5, with 7 bases identical to TRBD1. CDR1 MNHNY and CDR2 SVGAGI come from the germline V gene (reference sequence). The CDR3 is made up of 14 amino acids. J was trimmed by 6 bases and V by 6 bases; bases with no gene match: 10. The CDR3 here is CASSSTGVLKTQYF. The CDR3 region has the DNA TGTGCCAGCAGCTCAACAGGGGTCCTTAAGACCCAGTACTTC.

This clone has just one count. This sequence joins TRBV7-9 and TRBJ2-1; TRBD1 agrees at 7 bases. This CDR3 is 17 amino acids long. The ends lost 4 bases at V and 5 bases at J; junction bases unmatched: 14. Germline loops: CDR1 SEHNR, CDR2 FQNEAQ (reference sequence). In DNA form, the CDR3 reads TGTGCCAGCAGCTCTCGAGACGACCGGGACAGACACAATGAGCAGTTCTTC. It codes for CASSSRDDRDRHNEQFF.

The sample holds a few counts of this clone. The J gene is TRBJ1-5, the V gene TRBV5-8; tentative D call: TRBD1 (5 bases). This CDR3 is built from 15 residues. Per the germline V gene, CDR1 is SGHTS and CDR2 is YDEGEE. V was shortened by 4 bases and J by 4 bases, with 15 bases between the two germline ends. The CDR3 is CASSGTGATNQPQHF. The CDR3 DNA reads TGTGCCAGCAGCGGGACCGGGGCTACTAATCAGCCCCAGCATTTT. Together with reference TRBV5-8 and TRBJ1-5, the CDR3 gives the full variable domain: EAGVTQSPTHLIKTRGQQATLRCSPISGHTSVYWYQQALGLGLQFLLWYDEGEERNRGNFPPRFSGRQFPNYSSELNVNALELEDSALYLCASSGTGATNQPQHFGDGTRLSIL.

The V and J genes are TRBV30 and TRBJ2-7; D is perhaps TRBD2 (5 bases). This CDR3 has 13 residues. Trimming shortened V by 3 bases and J by 6 bases, and 15 bases separated the two germline ends. CDR1 and CDR2 (germline): GTSNPN, SVGIG (reference sequence). Here the CDR3 reads CAWSAGPWGEQYF. The CDR3 coding sequence is TGTGCCTGGAGCGCGGGCCCCTGGGGCGAGCAGTACTTC.